This T cell receptor beta chain derives from a study of blood T cell repertoires in COVID-19. CDR1 is SGHDT, CDR2 YYEEEE, per germline. V gave up 0 bases and J gave up 1 base, with 10 bases separating them. This CDR3 is 15 amino acids long. Profiling relied on immunoSEQ multiplex PCR, and the TCRdb table lists in-frame clones only, not all of them. The repertoire includes 200,000 or so clones, 84% of them detected once, and approximately 1.8% sits in the top ten. Participants had their cohort set by participant-reported clinical history. This chain links TRBV5-6 with TRBJ1-1; perhaps TRBD1 as D (5 bases). The origin of this receptor is a man between 60 and 75 years old who had recovered from COVID-19. The specimen was PBMCs or T cells enriched from blood (not recorded which). The CDR3: CASSLGQGQNTEAFF. In DNA, the CDR3 is TGTGCCAGCAGCTTGGGCCAGGGCCAGAACACTGAAGCTTTCTTT.